This TCR beta chain was recovered during a study of cytomegalovirus exposure and HLA in healthy donors. A word on this clone: The antigen is undetermined.

This PCR relied on a set of 60 Vbeta primers and 13 Jbeta primers. Sequencing was performed with immunoSEQ multiplex PCR; in TCRdb, only in-frame clones are kept and a portion is missing. This sample has tens of thousands of clones; around 81% occur once, and the top ten carry 5.5% to 7.5%. Whole-study results and caveats: Across donors, presence/absence analyses took sequencing depth to be roughly uniform.

Germline V gives CDR1 ENHRY, CDR2 SYGVKD. The CDR3 is 16 residues long. V trimming: 0 bases; J trimming: 0 bases; junction bases outside the gene matches: 5. Sequencing input: PBMCs. The clonotype was recovered from a man in his forties or fifties in good health and CMV-seronegative. V gene TRBV10-3 combines with J gene TRBJ2-7; 7 positions agree with TRBD1. In nucleotides, the CDR3 is TGTGCCATCAGTGAGTCGGGGGACAGCTACTCCTACGAGCAGTACTTC. Protein product: CAISESGDSYSYEQYF.